This T cell receptor (beta chain) was profiled in a study of identical twins. Study-wide points: Beta clonotypes that were abundant in cord blood contained fewer insertions, a pattern absent from memory repertoires.

Healthy Caucasians supplied all donations. In regard to this clonotype: Its antigen is as yet unknown.

TCRdb re-derived calls from the 5' RACE reads in MiXCR, one entry per CDR3 protein. Of some 1,600,000 distinct CDR3 sequences listed, 32% were seen once; the top ten hold more than 0.25%. The source material was cord blood. The clonotype originates from a newborn girl in good health.

This chain's CDR3 is CASSLFVLAGRSTDTQYF. The CDR3 DNA sequence: TGTGCCAGCAGCTTATTTGTCCTAGCGGGGAGGAGCACAGATACGCAGTATTTT. The V and J genes are TRBV11-2 and TRBJ2-3; 9 bases agree with TRBD2. CDR1 SGHAT and CDR2 FQNNGV come from the germline V gene. Trimming removed 2 bases from V and 0 bases from J; junction bases left unmatched: 9. This CDR3 is built from 18 residues.